This T cell receptor (beta chain) was captured by sequencing in a study of blood T cell repertoires in COVID-19. The table came from immunoSEQ multiplex PCR; TCRdb's copy has only in-frame clones and leaves some out. The table includes roughly 250,000 clones, 65% to 90% detected once. Germline V gene data show CDR1 as KGHSH and CDR2 as LQKENI. The CDR3 is made up of 14 amino acids. V lost 3 bases, J lost 4 bases, and 3 bases stayed unmatched. Sequencing was performed on peripheral blood. The chain combines TRBV18 with TRBJ1-1; 9 bases agree with TRBD1. The receptor was derived from a woman in her seventies with acute or convalescent COVID-19. DNA of the CDR3: TGTGCCAGCTCACCGGGACAGGGCCCCACTGAAGCTTTCTTT. Protein: CASSPGQGPTEAFF.